The clone carrying this T cell receptor beta chain was counted at least ten times. The target antigen is unknown. The CDR3 length is 15 residues. Trimming removed 6 bases from V and 7 bases from J, with 16 bases in between. Per the germline V gene, CDR1 is MNHNS and CDR2 is SASEGT. The record originates from a study of Graves' ophthalmopathy and Graves' hyperthyroidism. Whole-study results and caveats: In separating ophthalmopathy from stable hyperthyroidism, a 13-signature model achieved roughly 89% sensitivity and around 80% specificity. Sensitivity reached less than 71% and specificity more than 72% when the model predicted ophthalmopathy progression.

Beta-chain TCR CDR3 regions were amplified from RNA transcripts. The library came from an HTBI-primed first-round RT-PCR and a second-round multiplex PCR. Using its own MiXCR run on the multiplex PCR reads, TCRdb lists one record per CDR3 protein. The sample records just over 600,000 distinct CDR3 sequences, roughly 20% being singletons. PBMCs were isolated by Ficoll-Paque density gradient centrifugation, using about 9.2 ml of fresh peripheral blood as the starting material. This clonotype originated in a young woman with stable Graves' hyperthyroidism. Some clones in this sample may be carry-over from other donors' samples. The chain combines TRBV6-1 with TRBJ1-6; tentative D call: TRBD1 (6 bases). The sequenced sample was peripheral blood. The CDR3 DNA reads TGTGCCAGCAGAAACGGGGGGGCATACAATTCACCCCTCCACTTT. Protein sequence: CASRNGGAYNSPLHF.